This note documents a single T cell receptor beta chain sequence. This clone has just a few counts. The antigen this receptor binds is unknown. Base qualities are not at hand, and no much larger clone is one base apart. The immunoSEQ Assay, a bias-controlled multiplex PCR, was used to amplify TCRbeta CDR3 regions from genomic DNA. The paper's processing steps were these. Within the assay, amplification of reference gene primers was used to estimate how many nucleated cells each sample contained. To quantify the absolute abundance of each unique TCRbeta CDR3 rearrangement, sequence reads were collapsed and filtered. For each sample, productive Simpson clonality was calculated by taking the square root of Simpson's diversity index across productive rearrangements. In its TCRdb copy, this immuneACCESS table keeps in-frame sequences only and misses some clones. Where compared with another copy, unresolved V genes explain less than half of these, and the others have no known cause. From that table come the V and J calls and clone size; the DNA was used to work out D and trimming. This sample comprises 250,000 to 350,000 clones, 75% to 90% of them detected only once. Roughly 2.1% of the sample rests with the top ten.

The collaborating institutions used their own protocols to collect whole blood in K2EDTA tubes. For TCRbeta analysis, collaborators shipped samples in one of three forms: frozen whole blood, isolated PBMCs, or DNA extracted from either of those sample types. CDR3 length: 15 amino acids, cysteine to phenylalanine. The retained sequence is limited to the CDR3, 45 bases, with the frame set at the first base. CDR1 and CDR2 were assigned from the germline V gene (reference sequence) as SGHNT and YYREEE. Cut back by 0 bases and 2 bases, the V and J ends lie 11 bases apart. The sample originates from a study of blood T cell repertoires in COVID-19 (TCRdb year 2020). Study-level background: Samples covering the acute and convalescent phases of COVID-19 were provided by collaborators in the United States, Italy and Spain. The prospective study material was composed of cDNA or gDNA derived from T cells, B-cell-depleted T cells, or PBMCs. Subjects who had been exposed to COVID-19, were actively infected with it, or had recovered from it provided the deeply sampled blood TCRbeta repertoires that made up the dataset. A freely available public database, intended as a resource for researchers studying the immune response to SARS-CoV-2, is where the repertoires were released. Samples were obtained from the ongoing ImmuneRACE study (first 160 participants) and from about 1,300 subjects provided by 6 global collaborators. Nearly every sample came with metadata listing a de-identified subject ID, COVID-19 status, age in years and sex. Where available, HLA class I and class II types were obtained from metadata supplied by the sample provider rather than from assay-based typing. Results and caveats for the whole study, not just this receptor: The quantity of clinical and demographic metadata differed by source and by participant and was supplied without curation.

Sequenced: peripheral blood. The chain links TRBV5-4 with TRBJ1-2; no D gene is confidently identified. The receptor was isolated from a man between 18 and 29 years old with active or convalescent COVID-19. CDR3 loop: CASSLAAYGNYGYTF. The bases read TGTGCCAGCAGCTTGGCCGCTTACGGGAACTATGGCTACACCTTC.